This TCR beta chain was sequenced in a study of T cells in Graves' hyperthyroidism and ophthalmopathy. The study, taken as a whole, reports: Most clonotypes that expanded in the thyroid above 0.001 also showed up in blood.

This clonotype was seen at least ten times. Its antigen is still unknown. Regions amplified from RNA transcripts were the TCR beta CDR3 regions. First-round RT-PCR of the TCR CDR3 relied on the HTBI primer set. TCRdb used MiXCR to reprocess the multiplex PCR reads, holding one entry per CDR3 protein. The sample lists 300,000 to 450,000 distinct CDR3 sequences; approximately 25% were seen once. J lost 2 bases, V lost 6 bases, and 13 bases had no gene match. Germline assignment: CDR1 MNHEY and CDR2 SMNVEV (reference sequence). This CDR3 has 17 amino acids. Each diagnosis was grounded in clinical symptoms, serum thyroxine and TRAb, thyroid ultrasound, and orbital computed tomography. Each 10 ml fresh peripheral blood draw supplied the PBMCs.

The clonotype originates from a man aged 45 to 65 with Graves' hyperthyroidism. V is TRBV27 and J is TRBJ2-3; 8 bases agree with TRBD2. Sequencing was done on a sample of blood. The CDR3 bases are TGTGCCAGCAGGACCCTCCTACTAGCGGAGCACACAGATACGCAGTATTTT. Amino acids: CASRTLLLAEHTDTQYF.